The 6 T cell receptor beta chains below were found in one sample sequenced in a study of monozygotic twins with inflammatory bowel disease. After re-calling the 5' RACE reads, TCRdb lists one entry per CDR3 protein, DNA absent. Its table lists around 400,000 distinct CDR3 sequences. The sequencing sample was made of blood. These receptors were collected from a human donor with ulcerative colitis or Crohn's disease, or a healthy co-twin of an affected twin (not recorded which).

This CDR3 reads CSARAGGAGEKLFF. J is TRBJ1-4 and V is TRBV20-1; TCRdb lists TRBD1, though no DNA is available to test this call. There are 14 residues in the CDR3. Germline V CDR1 and CDR2: DFQATT, SNEGSKA (reference sequence).

This chain links TRBV5-1 with TRBJ1-2; TCRdb's D call of TRBD1 is untestable without DNA. The CDR3 covers 17 residues. CDR1 and CDR2 from the germline V gene are SGHRS and YFSETQ. This CDR3 reads CASSSGTVGSINYGYTF.

The CDR3 reads CASSLVQGLGEKLFF. The V gene is TRBV7-9, the J gene TRBJ1-4; the TCRdb D gene call, TRBD1, has no DNA to confirm it. This CDR3 has 15 amino acids. Germline V gene data show CDR1 as SEHNR and CDR2 as FQNEAQ (reference sequence).

The genes are TRBV5-6 and TRBJ1-2. Per the germline V gene, CDR1 is SGHDT and CDR2 is YYEEEE. This CDR3 has 13 residues. CDR3: CASSPALGNGYTF.

V and J are TRBV6-2 or TRBV6-3 and TRBJ2-4. The CDR3 covers 16 residues. CDR1 and CDR2 (germline): MNHEY, SVGEGT. The CDR3 reads CASSYGEGVAKNIQYF.

This chain connects TRBV13 to TRBJ1-3. The CDR3 extends over 14 amino acids. Germline V CDR1 and CDR2: PRHDT, FYEKMQ (reference sequence). The CDR3 sequence is CASSFRGAGNTIYF.